A selection of T cell receptor beta chains follows, all from one sample in a study of blood T cell repertoires in COVID-19. Using immunoSEQ multiplex PCR, the repertoire was profiled, and TCRdb retains in-frame clones only, with some absent. The repertoire holds over 350,000 clones, with roughly 89% as singletons. Sequenced input: PBMCs or T cells enriched from blood (not recorded which). The receptor source for this set is a woman aged 45 to 65 who had recovered from COVID-19. Both conserved end residues are trimmed from each CDR3.

V	J	length	CDR3
TRBV5-1	TRBJ2-7	10	ASSRDTGEQY
TRBV5-1	TRBJ2-5	15	ASSLGLAGVFVETQY
TRBV27	TRBJ1-2	16	ASTSIRDRGRDGYGYT
TRBV7-9	TRBJ2-1	14	ASSSPGQPNYNEQF
TRBV28	TRBJ2-7	13	ASSLWLGLSYEQY
TRBV9	TRBJ1-6	13	ASSLHGQGGSPLH
TRBV30	TRBJ2-7	14	AWSVLGGANPYEQY
TRBV3-1/TRBV3-2	TRBJ1-4	15	ASSQGRTGGRDEKLF
TRBV5-1	TRBJ1-5	12	ASSSTGGNQPQH
TRBV5-4	TRBJ2-7	13	ASSLDRRGLYEQY
TRBV28	TRBJ1-2	13	ASSQQGLTNYGYT
TRBV10-2	TRBJ2-7	13	ASSPSEVVPLEQY
TRBV24-1	TRBJ2-7	11	ATSDWTGTEQY
TRBV12-3/TRBV12-4	TRBJ2-7	11	ASSLELSYEQY
TRBV19	TRBJ1-6	12	ASGLDRGNSPLH
TRBV19	TRBJ1-3	10	ASGSSGNTIY
TRBV18	TRBJ1-2	10	ASSREERGYT
TRBV15	TRBJ2-2	12	ATGAGGASGELF
TRBV27	TRBJ1-2	13	ASSLLGQGAYGYT
TRBV25-1	TRBJ2-7	12	ASRALDSSYEQY
TRBV7-9	TRBJ2-3	14	ASSSVQEGPTDTQY
TRBV19	TRBJ2-1	13	ASSSASGGSNEQF
TRBV5-5	TRBJ1-6	13	ASSSTRPGGSPLH
TRBV7-2	TRBJ2-7	13	ASSPEGGARSEQY
TRBV7-2	TRBJ1-6	12	ASKPPVTNSPLH
TRBV11-3	TRBJ2-1	14	ASSLPGLAGRHEQF
TRBV7-2	TRBJ2-2	14	ASSRPGTGRSGELF
TRBV30	TRBJ1-1	12	AWSWGLQSTEAF
TRBV19	TRBJ2-6	16	ASNTGLVVGSGANVLT
TRBV12-5	TRBJ2-5	12	ASGDGTFQETQY
TRBV4-3	TRBJ2-1	12	ASSQDQGYNEQF
TRBV20-1	TRBJ1-1	10	SASNRGWSAF
TRBV28	TRBJ1-2	10	ASRIQPYGYT
TRBV12-5	TRBJ2-5	11	ASGSGGAETQY
TRBV24-1	TRBJ1-2	12	ATSDLEDSVGYT
TRBV5-1	TRBJ1-4	12	ASSLGGTNEKLF
TRBV2	TRBJ2-1	14	ASSEAGTSGAVEQF
TRBV11-2	TRBJ1-3	13	ASSLGGNSGNTIY
TRBV28	TRBJ1-5	13	ASSFQGRSNQPQH
TRBV7-9	TRBJ1-2	12	ASSIPGDNYGYT
TRBV6-2/TRBV6-3	TRBJ1-2	12	ASSTFWEDYGYT
TRBV14	TRBJ2-5	15	ASSRAFAGGAEETQY
TRBV9	TRBJ1-6	12	ASSPSDRASPLH
TRBV7-2	TRBJ1-1	13	ASSPSGGMNTEAF
TRBV19	TRBJ1-1	13	ASSTGQRQNTEAF
TRBV14	TRBJ2-7	14	ASSQDPRTSSYEQY
TRBV6-5	TRBJ1-5	13	ASWDRGYSNQPQH
TRBV28	TRBJ1-2	12	ASSSIGTYYGYT
TRBV19	TRBJ1-1	13	ASSPSRGSGTEAF
TRBV9	TRBJ2-3	17	ASSVALAGGPSSTDTQY
TRBV19	TRBJ1-5	13	ASSMGQGYSQPQH
TRBV6-5	TRBJ2-2	11	ASRDSGAGELF
TRBV18	TRBJ1-5	16	ASSPRNQGGYSNQPQH
TRBV6-1	TRBJ2-7	13	ASSDDRDTADEQY
TRBV29-1	TRBJ1-1	18	SVELVRRDRDYGVYTEAF
TRBV27	TRBJ2-2	13	ASSPWTENTGELF
TRBV19	TRBJ1-1	12	ASSMWEVNTEAF